The sequence of this T cell receptor (beta chain) was determined in a study of blood T cell repertoires in COVID-19. For the study at large: COVID-19 samples from acute and convalescent phases originated in the United States, Italy and Spain. T cells, B-cell-depleted T cells, or PBMCs supplied cDNA or gDNA.

This CDR3 region has 14 residues. Germline CDR1 is SNHLY and CDR2 is FYNNEI. V dropped 10 bases and J dropped 2 bases, with 14 bases sitting between them. The authors' processing: Reference gene primers were amplified, and this amplification served to estimate nucleated cell counts. Sequencing used immunoSEQ multiplex PCR; TCRdb keeps in-frame clones, though not all of them. The D gene and trimming were derived from the DNA, and the V and J assignments and clone size from that table. The table has 200,000 to 300,000 clones, around 85% seen once; the top ten hold 5% to 7%. This receptor was identified in a woman aged 55-69 years with active or convalescent COVID-19. This rearrangement joins TRBV2 to TRBJ2-2; possibly TRBD2 for D (5 bases). The sequencing input was peripheral blood. DNA for the CDR3: TGTGCCATCCGAAGCGGACCCAACACCGGGGAGCTGTTTTTT. Its translation: CAIRSGPNTGELFF.